These 15 T cell receptor beta chains were all obtained from the same sample, sequenced in a study of shared clonotypes between healthy human individuals. The protocol was immunoSEQ multiplex PCR, while the TCRdb copy is restricted to in-frame clones and leaves out a portion. The repertoire has about 490,000 clones, 79% of them found once; the top ten carry approximately 12%. Sequences were obtained from PBMCs. The receptors derive from a woman aged 40 to 55 in good health. Some clones in this sample may be carry-over from other donors' samples.

The V call is TRBV15, the J call TRBJ2-3; D is undetermined. Trimming removed 5 bases at V and 5 bases at J, with 17 bases between. CDR3 length: 15 residues. Germline values: CDR1 LNHNV, CDR2 YYDKDF (reference sequence). The CDR3 protein is CATSVARATGDTQYF. CDR3 DNA sequence: TGTGCCACCAGCGTCGCCCGGGCTACCGGAGATACGCAGTATTTT.

The chain combines TRBV9 with TRBJ2-3, with 9 bases aligning to TRBD2. Germline lookup yields CDR1 SGDLS and CDR2 YYNGEE. The V segment lost 4 bases and the J segment 4 bases; nucleotides outside the gene matches: 7. The CDR3 totals 15 residues. DNA of the CDR3: TGTGCCAGCAGCAACCGTAGCGGGAGAGCAGATACGCAGTATTTT. Amino acid sequence: CASSNRSGRADTQYF.

Notes on this clone: The same CDR3 arises from other DNA sequences in this sample as well. The genes are TRBV4-2 and TRBJ2-1, with 8 nucleotides matching TRBD1. V shed 1 base and J 0 bases; nucleotides not matched to a gene: 5. In germline, CDR1 is LGHNA, CDR2 YNFKEQ. The CDR3 sequence is 17 residues long. The CDR3 bases are TGTGCCAGCAGCCAAGCCACTGGGACAGGCTCCTACAATGAGCAGTTCTTC. Encoded protein: CASSQATGTGSYNEQFF.

About this clone itself: One junction end disagrees with the germline gene, perhaps due to a read error. CDR3 bases: TGTGCCAGCCCGGGGCAGGTGGCAGATTTT. Translated, it gives CASPGQVADF. The chain couples TRBV27 to TRBJ1-5; D might be TRBD1 (5 bases). Germline CDR1 and CDR2: MNHEY and SMNVEV (reference sequence). This CDR3 has 10 amino acids.

In nucleotides, the CDR3 is TGTGCCAGCAGCTCAGCGGGTGAGCAGTTCTTC. The encoded protein is CASSSAGEQFF. This sequence joins TRBV11-3 and TRBJ2-1; D may be TRBD2 (6 bases). CDR1 and CDR2 from the germline V gene are SGHNT and YENEEA. Trimming took off 4 bases at V and 9 bases at J, with 7 bases between the two ends. This CDR3 spans 11 amino acids.

The chain couples TRBV7-3 to TRBJ2-5; the match to TRBD2 covers 8 bases. This CDR3 spans 14 amino acids. V lost 5 bases to trimming and J lost 2 bases; unmatched junction nucleotides: 4. Per germline, CDR1 SGHTA and CDR2 FQGTGA. CDR3 DNA sequence: TGTGCCAGCAGCCCAGGACTAGCTCAAGAGACCCAGTACTTC. Amino acids: CASSPGLAQETQYF.

CDR3 DNA: TGTGCCTGGAGTGTACCCGGGACGGTTGATTCACCCCTCCACTTT. Its protein is CAWSVPGTVDSPLHF. V and J are TRBV30 and TRBJ1-6, with D perhaps matching TRBD1 (5 bases). The CDR3 consists of 15 residues. The germline V gene has CDR1 GTSNPN and CDR2 SVGIG (reference sequence). V was shortened by 0 bases and J by 8 bases, with 14 bases between the two germline ends.

The chain carries TRBV7-2 and TRBJ1-5; D not certain. From germline, CDR1 is SGHTA and CDR2 FQGNSA. The germline V and J ends were trimmed by 5 bases and 11 bases, with 19 bases remaining between them. The CDR3 totals 14 residues. The chain's CDR3 is CASSHNSNGGSQHF. CDR3 in DNA: TGTGCCAGCAGCCACAACTCCAACGGAGGGTCCCAGCATTTT.

This rearrangement joins TRBV18 to TRBJ1-1; maybe TRBD1 (6 bases). CDR1 is KGHSH and CDR2 is LQKENI in the germline V gene. V gave up 0 bases and J gave up 1 base, with 9 bases separating them. The CDR3 runs 15 residues. The CDR3 reads CASSPPRDKNTEAFF. The DNA for the CDR3 is TGTGCCAGCTCACCACCCCGGGACAAGAACACTGAAGCTTTCTTT.

V usage is TRBV30 and J usage is TRBJ2-5; TRBD2 matches 8 bases. TRBJ2-7 explains the end of the DNA better; the J call may be wrong. This CDR3 region has 16 residues. CDR1 is GTSNPN, CDR2 SVGIG, per germline (reference sequence). This CDR3 reads CAWSAFGRAGSYEQYF. Here the CDR3 DNA reads TGTGCCTGGAGTGCATTCGGGAGGGCAGGCTCCTACGAGCAGTACTTC.

The V gene is TRBV7-9, the J gene TRBJ2-1; 10 bases align to TRBD1. The ends lost 5 bases at V and 8 bases at J; junction bases unmatched: 3. The CDR3 consists of 13 residues. CDR1 and CDR2 (germline): SEHNR, FQNEAQ (reference sequence). The CDR3 here is CASSIGTGDEQFF. The CDR3 DNA is TGTGCCAGCAGCATTGGGACAGGGGATGAGCAGTTCTTC. Based on the CDR3 plus reference TRBV7-9 and TRBJ2-1, the full variable domain is DTGVSQNPRHKITKRGQNVTFRCDPISEHNRLYWYRQTLGQGPEFLTYFQNEAQLEKSRLLSDRFSAERPKGSFSTLEIQRTEQGDSAMYLCASSIGTGDEQFFGPGTRLTVL.

The gene calls are TRBV11-3 and TRBJ1-5; 7 positions agree with TRBD1. The CDR3 consists of 18 residues. J lost 4 bases, V lost 5 bases, and 17 bases had no gene match. In germline, CDR1 is SGHNT, CDR2 YENEEA. The CDR3, as DNA: TGTGCCAGCAGCACGTATGTACGACAGGGCCCGAGGAATCAGCCCCAGCATTTT. Amino acids: CASSTYVRQGPRNQPQHF.

Worth noting for this clone: In the same sample, other DNA sequences code for this CDR3. The gene calls are TRBV7-3 and TRBJ2-2; D remains ambiguous. V gave up 5 bases and J gave up 7 bases, with 8 bases separating them. The CDR3 consists of 12 residues. The germline V gene has CDR1 SGHTA and CDR2 FQGTGA. The CDR3 DNA follows: TGTGCCAGCAGCGCACCCGGCGGGGAGCTGTTTTTT. It specifies CASSAPGGELFF.

The chain has TRBV13 and TRBJ1-4; tentatively, D is TRBD1 (5 bases). Trimming cost V 4 bases and J 7 bases, with 19 bases left between them. The CDR3 runs to 16 residues. The germline gives CDR1 PRHDT, CDR2 FYEKMQ (reference sequence). CDR3 sequence: CASSSGRMGLGEKLFF. The CDR3 DNA is TGTGCCAGCAGCTCCGGGCGGATGGGGCTAGGTGAAAAACTGTTTTTT.

V usage is TRBV9 and J usage is TRBJ2-1; the D is unclear. The ends were cut back, 0 bases at V and 5 bases at J, with 15 bases in the middle. Per germline, CDR1 SGDLS and CDR2 YYNGEE. The CDR3 has 16 residues. CDR3 loop: CASSVATVVSHNEQFF. CDR3 DNA: TGTGCCAGCAGCGTAGCTACGGTAGTATCCCACAATGAGCAGTTCTTC.